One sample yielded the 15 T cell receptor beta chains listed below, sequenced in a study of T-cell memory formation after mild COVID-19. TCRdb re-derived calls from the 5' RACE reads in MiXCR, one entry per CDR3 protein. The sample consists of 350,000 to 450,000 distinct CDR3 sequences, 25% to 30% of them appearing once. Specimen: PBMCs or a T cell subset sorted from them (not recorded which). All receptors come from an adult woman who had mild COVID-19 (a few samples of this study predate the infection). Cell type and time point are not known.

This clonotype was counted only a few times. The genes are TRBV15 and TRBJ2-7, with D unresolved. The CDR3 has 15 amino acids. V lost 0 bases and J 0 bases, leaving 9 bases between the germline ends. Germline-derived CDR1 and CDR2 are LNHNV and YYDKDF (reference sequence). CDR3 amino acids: CATSRDLGSSYEQYF. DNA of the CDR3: TGTGCCACCAGCAGAGATCTGGGAAGCTCCTACGAGCAGTACTTC.

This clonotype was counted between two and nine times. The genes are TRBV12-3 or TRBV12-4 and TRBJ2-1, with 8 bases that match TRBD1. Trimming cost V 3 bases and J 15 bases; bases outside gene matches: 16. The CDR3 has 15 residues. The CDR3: CASSLDRVGFGPAFF. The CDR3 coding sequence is TGTGCCAGCAGTTTGGACAGGGTCGGGTTTGGTCCTGCGTTCTTC.

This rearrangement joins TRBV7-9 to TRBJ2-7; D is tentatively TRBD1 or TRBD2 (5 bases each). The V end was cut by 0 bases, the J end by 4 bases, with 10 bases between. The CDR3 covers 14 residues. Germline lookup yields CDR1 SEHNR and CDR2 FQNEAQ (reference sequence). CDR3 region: CASSLAEGLYEQYF. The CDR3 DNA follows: TGTGCCAGCAGCTTAGCTGAGGGGCTATACGAGCAGTACTTC.

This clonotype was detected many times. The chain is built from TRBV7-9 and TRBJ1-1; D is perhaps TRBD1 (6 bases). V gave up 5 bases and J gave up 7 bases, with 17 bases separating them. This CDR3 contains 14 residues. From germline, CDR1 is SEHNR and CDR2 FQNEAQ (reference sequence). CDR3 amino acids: CASSLVSGTIEAFF. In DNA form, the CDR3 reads TGTGCCAGCAGCCTCGTCTCCGGGACAATTGAAGCTTTCTTT.

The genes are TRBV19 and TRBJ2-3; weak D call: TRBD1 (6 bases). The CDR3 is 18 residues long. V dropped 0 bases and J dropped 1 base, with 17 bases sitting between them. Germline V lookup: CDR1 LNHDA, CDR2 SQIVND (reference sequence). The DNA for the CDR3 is TGTGCCAGTAGTATAGATCGGGGCAGGGGTTCTGGCACAGATACGCAGTATTTT. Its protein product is CASSIDRGRGSGTDTQYF.

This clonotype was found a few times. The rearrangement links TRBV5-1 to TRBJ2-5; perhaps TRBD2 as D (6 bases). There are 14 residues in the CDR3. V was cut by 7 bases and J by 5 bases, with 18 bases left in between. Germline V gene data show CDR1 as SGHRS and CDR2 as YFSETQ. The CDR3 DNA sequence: TGCGCCAGCCATAGCGGCGAACCCCGCGAGACCCAGTACTTC. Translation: CASHSGEPRETQYF.

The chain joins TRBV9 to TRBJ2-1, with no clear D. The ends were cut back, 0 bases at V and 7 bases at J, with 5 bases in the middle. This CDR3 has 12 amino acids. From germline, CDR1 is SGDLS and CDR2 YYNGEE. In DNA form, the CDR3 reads TGTGCCAGCAGCGTAGGTTGGAATGAGCAGTTCTTC. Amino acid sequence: CASSVGWNEQFF.

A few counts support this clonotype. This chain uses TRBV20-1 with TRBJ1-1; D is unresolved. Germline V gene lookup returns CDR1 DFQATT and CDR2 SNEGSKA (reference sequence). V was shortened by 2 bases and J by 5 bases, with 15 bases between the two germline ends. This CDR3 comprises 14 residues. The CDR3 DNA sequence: TGCAGTGCTAGACCTAGATGGGCGGAAACTGAAGCTTTCTTT. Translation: CSARPRWAETEAFF.

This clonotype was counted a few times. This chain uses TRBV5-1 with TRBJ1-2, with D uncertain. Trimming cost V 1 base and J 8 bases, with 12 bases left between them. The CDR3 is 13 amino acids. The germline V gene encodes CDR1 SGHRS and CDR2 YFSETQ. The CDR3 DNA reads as TGCGCCAGCAGCTTGATAGGGAGTGAAGGCTACACCTTC. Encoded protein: CASSLIGSEGYTF. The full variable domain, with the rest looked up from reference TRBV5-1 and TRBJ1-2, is KAGVTQTPRYLIKTRGQQVTLSCSPISGHRSVSWYQQTPGQGLQFLFEYFSETQRNKGNFPGRFSGRQFSNSRSEMNVSTLELGDSALYLCASSLIGSEGYTFGSGTRLTVV.

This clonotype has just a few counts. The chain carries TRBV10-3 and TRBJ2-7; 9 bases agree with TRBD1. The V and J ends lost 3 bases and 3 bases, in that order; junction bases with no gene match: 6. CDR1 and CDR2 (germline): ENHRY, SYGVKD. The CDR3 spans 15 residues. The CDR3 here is CAISDPGTGSYEQYF. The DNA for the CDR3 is TGTGCCATCAGTGATCCCGGGACAGGGAGCTACGAGCAGTACTTC.

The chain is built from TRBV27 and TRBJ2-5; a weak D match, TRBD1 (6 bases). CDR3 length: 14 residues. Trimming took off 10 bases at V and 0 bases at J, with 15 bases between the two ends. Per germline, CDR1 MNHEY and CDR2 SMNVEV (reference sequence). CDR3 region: CATPKSGDQETQYF. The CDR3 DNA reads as TGTGCCACGCCTAAGTCAGGGGACCAAGAGACCCAGTACTTC.

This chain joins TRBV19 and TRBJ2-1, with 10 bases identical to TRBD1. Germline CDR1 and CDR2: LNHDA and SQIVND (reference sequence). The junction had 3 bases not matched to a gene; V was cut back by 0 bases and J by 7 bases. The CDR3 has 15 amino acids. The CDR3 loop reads CASSIDWTGGNEQFF. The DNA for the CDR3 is TGTGCCAGTAGTATAGATTGGACAGGGGGAAATGAGCAGTTCTTC.

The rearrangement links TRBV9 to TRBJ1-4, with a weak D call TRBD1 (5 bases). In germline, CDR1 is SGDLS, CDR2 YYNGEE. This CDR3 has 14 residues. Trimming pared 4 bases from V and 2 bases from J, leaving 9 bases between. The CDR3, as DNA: TGTGCCAGCAGCCCGGGGGTGACTAATGAAAAACTGTTTTTT. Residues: CASSPGVTNEKLFF.

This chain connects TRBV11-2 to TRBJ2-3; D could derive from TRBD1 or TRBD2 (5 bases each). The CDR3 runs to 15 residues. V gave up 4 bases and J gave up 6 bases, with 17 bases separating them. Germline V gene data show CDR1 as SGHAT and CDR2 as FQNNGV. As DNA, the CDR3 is TGTGCCAGCAGCTCCAAGGGACGGACGTGGGATACGCAGTATTTT. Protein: CASSSKGRTWDTQYF.

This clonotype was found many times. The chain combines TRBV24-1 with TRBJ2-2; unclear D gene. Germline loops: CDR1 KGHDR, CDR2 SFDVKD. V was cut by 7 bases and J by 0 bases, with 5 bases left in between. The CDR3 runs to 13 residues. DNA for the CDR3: TGTGCCACCAGACCTGCGAACACCGGGGAGCTGTTTTTT. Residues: CATRPANTGELFF.